This T cell receptor (beta chain) is from a study of T cell responses to AZD1222 COVID-19 vaccine (dated by TCRdb to the early 2020s). Turning to the overall study: AZD1222 recipients given second doses at about 4 weeks or at about 12 weeks were pooled, since spike-specific TCR depth and breadth were not found to differ between the two schedules. A total of about 230 trial participants underwent TCR sequencing, of whom 200 to 220 received two doses of AZD1222 and some 25 received two doses of the MenACWY control vaccine. Trial participants were enrolled into age subgroups of 18-55, 56-69 and 70-plus years, which contained approximately 150, 30 and 60 TCR-sequenced participants, respectively.

Notes on this clone: Its antigen remains undetermined. Per-nucleotide qualities are absent, and no much larger clonotype sits a single base away.

The CDR3 regions of human TCRbeta chains were subjected to immunosequencing. The authors' analysis ran thus. Repertoire TCRs were checked for matches against a reference library of SARS-CoV-2-specific TCRs that had been generated using the MIRA antigen-specificity platform. Breadth meant the fraction of unique TCRs that were SARS-CoV-2-associated, whereas depth meant the fraction of total T cells that were SARS-CoV-2-associated. Each spike-specific TCR was assigned to its reactive spike region and to a CD4 or CD8 class using the MIRA data. Log10-transformed breadth and depth values were compared by one-way ANOVA with Sidak's multiple comparisons tests. TCRdb provides this immuneACCESS table in a form limited to in-frame rearrangements. Some clones are lacking; in checked studies, under half of them reflect an unresolved V gene, and why the rest are absent is not known. V and J calls plus clone size are reproduced from that table; the DNA served to infer D and trimming. The sample records 110,000 to 150,000 clones, 92% of which are singletons. Clones ranked in the top ten supply roughly 4% of the sample.

The full study reports these points: Most participants were white British and females outnumbered males, and the authors suggested that clonal diversity may have been underestimated. In the small 56-69-year group, the increase in depth fell short of significance, most likely because of low power. Conclusions about previously exposed vaccinees were limited because only a handful of AZD1222 recipients were SARS-CoV-2 seropositive at baseline. Nearly half of unique spike-specific TCRs reportedly recognized epitopes outside regions mutated in the B.1.351 and B.1.1.7 variants. After two AZD1222 doses, both the breadth and the depth of spike-specific TCRs were significantly higher than at day 0 and than in MenACWY recipients. Vaccine-associated CD4 TCRs spanned the whole spike protein, with dominant responses in regions 160-218 and 743-854. No day 14 peak-response samples were available, so repertoires were characterized only after the peak T cell response.

Deletion took 5 bases off V and 3 bases off J, with a span of 19 bases between the germline ends. The CDR3 contains 16 residues, cysteine and phenylalanine counted. The CDR3 DNA has 48 bases and is translated from base 1. In the germline V gene (reference sequence), CDR1 corresponds to SSHAT and CDR2 to FNYEAQ. Read against the paper, the sample's time point label means: baseline before first vaccination. The vaccinee samples were drawn from two UK trials, COV001 and COV002, one of which was a single-blind randomized controlled phase 2/3 trial testing AZD1222 (ChAdOx1 nCoV-19) in healthy adults. For TCRbeta chain sequencing, PBMC samples were collected from trial participants at day 0 and at day 28 after the second dose.

The sample here was peripheral blood, taken on day 0 of AZD1222 vaccination. The V gene is TRBV7-7 and the J gene is TRBJ2-5; TRBD2 is perhaps the D gene, given 6 matching bases. This TCR came from an adult in good health. CDR3 reads: CASSLGRGGLEETQYF. The nucleotide sequence is given as TGTGCCAGCAGCCTAGGGCGGGGTGGCCTAGAAGAGACCCAGTACTTC.